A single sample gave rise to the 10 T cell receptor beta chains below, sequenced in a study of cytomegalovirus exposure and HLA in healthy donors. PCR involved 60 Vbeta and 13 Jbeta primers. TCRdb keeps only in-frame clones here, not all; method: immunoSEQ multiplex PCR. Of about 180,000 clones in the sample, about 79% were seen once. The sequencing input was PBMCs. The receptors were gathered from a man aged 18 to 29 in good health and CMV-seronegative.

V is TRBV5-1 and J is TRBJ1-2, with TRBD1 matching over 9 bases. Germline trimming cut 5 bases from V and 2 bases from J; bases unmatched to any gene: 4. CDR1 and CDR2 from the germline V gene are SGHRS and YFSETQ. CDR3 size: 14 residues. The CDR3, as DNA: TGCGCCAGCAGACCCGGACAGGGGAACTATGGCTACACCTTC. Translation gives CASRPGQGNYGYTF.

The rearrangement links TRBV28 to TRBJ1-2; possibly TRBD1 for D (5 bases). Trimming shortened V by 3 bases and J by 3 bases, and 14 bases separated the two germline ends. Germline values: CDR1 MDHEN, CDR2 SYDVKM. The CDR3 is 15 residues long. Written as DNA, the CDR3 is TGTGCCAGCAGTTTGGGCGGGACGGTCTACTATGGCTACACCTTC. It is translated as CASSLGGTVYYGYTF.

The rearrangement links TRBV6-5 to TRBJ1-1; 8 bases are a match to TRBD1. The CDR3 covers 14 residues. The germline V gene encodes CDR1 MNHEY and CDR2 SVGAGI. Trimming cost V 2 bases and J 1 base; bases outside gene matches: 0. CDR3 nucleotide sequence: TGTGCCAGCAGTTACACAGGGGGGAACACTGAAGCTTTCTTT. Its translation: CASSYTGGNTEAFF.

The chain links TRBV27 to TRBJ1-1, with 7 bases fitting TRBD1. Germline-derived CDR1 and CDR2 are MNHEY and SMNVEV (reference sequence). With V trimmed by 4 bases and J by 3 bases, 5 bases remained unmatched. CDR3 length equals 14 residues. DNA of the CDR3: TGTGCCAGCAGTTCACAGGGGTGGGACACTGAAGCTTTCTTT. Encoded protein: CASSSQGWDTEAFF.

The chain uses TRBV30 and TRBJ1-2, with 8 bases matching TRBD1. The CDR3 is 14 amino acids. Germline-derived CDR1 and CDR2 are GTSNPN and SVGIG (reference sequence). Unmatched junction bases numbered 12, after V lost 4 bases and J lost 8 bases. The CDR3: CAWTVQGGILGYTF. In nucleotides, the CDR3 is TGTGCCTGGACAGTACAGGGGGGGATTTTGGGCTACACCTTC. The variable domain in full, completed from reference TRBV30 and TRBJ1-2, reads SQTIHQWPATLVQPVGSPLSLECTVEGTSNPNLYWYRQAAGRGLQLLFYSVGIGQISSEVPQNLSASRPQDRQFILSSKKLLLSDSGFYLCAWTVQGGILGYTFGSGTRLTVV.

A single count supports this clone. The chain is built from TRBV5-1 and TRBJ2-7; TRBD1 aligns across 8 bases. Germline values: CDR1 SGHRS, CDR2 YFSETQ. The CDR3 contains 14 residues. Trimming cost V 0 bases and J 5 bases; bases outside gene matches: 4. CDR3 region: CASSLGGQANEQYF. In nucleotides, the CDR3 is TGCGCCAGCAGCTTGGGGGGACAGGCAAACGAGCAGTACTTC.

CDR3 sequence: CASSPQVSVYGYTF. Here the CDR3 DNA reads TGTGCCAGCAGCCCGCAGGTGTCAGTCTATGGCTACACCTTC. This chain links TRBV5-6 with TRBJ1-2; D remains unclear. The CDR3 is 14 residues long. Germline CDR1 and CDR2: SGHDT and YYEEEE. Trimming took off 4 bases at V and 4 bases at J, with 14 bases between the two ends.

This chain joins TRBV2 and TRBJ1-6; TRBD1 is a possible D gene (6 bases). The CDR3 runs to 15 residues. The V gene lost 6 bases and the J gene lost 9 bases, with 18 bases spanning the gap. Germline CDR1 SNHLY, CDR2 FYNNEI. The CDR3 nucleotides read TGTGCCAGCAGAACGGGACAAAGGGCGGCTTCACCCCTCCACTTT. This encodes CASRTGQRAASPLHF.

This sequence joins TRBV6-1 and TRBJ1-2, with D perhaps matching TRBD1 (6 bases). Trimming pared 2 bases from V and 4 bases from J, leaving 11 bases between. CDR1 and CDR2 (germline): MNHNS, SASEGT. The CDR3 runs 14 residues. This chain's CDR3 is CASSEITGPYGYTF. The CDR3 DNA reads TGTGCCAGCAGTGAAATAACAGGGCCCTATGGCTACACCTTC.

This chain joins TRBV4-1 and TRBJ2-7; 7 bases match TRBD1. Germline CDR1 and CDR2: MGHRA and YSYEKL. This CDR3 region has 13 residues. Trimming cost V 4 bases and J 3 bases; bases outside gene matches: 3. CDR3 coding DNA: TGCGCCAGCAGCCCCGGGACAGTCTACGAGCAGTACTTC. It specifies CASSPGTVYEQYF.